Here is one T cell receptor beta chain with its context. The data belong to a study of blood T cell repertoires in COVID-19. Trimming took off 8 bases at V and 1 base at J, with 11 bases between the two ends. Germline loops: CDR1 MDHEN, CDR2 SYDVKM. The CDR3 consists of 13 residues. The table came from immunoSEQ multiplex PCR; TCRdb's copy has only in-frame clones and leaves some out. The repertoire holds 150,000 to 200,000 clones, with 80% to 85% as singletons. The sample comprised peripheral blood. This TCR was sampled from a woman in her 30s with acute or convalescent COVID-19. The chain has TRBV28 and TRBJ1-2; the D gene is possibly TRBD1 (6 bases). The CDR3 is CASSDSINYGYTF. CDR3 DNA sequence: TGTGCCAGCTCGGACAGCATTAACTATGGCTACACCTTC.